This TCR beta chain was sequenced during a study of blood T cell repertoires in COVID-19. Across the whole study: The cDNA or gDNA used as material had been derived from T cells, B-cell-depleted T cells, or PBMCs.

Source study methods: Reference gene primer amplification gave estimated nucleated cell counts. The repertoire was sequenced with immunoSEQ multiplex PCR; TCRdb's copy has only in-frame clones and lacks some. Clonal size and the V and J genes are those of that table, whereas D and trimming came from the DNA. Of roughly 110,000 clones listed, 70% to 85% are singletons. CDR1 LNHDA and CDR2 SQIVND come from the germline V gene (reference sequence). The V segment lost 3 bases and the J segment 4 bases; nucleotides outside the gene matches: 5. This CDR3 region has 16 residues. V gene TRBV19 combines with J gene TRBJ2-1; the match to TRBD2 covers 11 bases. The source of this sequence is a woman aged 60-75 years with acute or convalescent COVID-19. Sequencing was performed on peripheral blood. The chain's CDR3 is CASSIDLAGGYNEQFF. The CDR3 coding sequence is TGTGCCAGTAGTATCGACCTAGCGGGAGGTTACAATGAGCAGTTCTTC.